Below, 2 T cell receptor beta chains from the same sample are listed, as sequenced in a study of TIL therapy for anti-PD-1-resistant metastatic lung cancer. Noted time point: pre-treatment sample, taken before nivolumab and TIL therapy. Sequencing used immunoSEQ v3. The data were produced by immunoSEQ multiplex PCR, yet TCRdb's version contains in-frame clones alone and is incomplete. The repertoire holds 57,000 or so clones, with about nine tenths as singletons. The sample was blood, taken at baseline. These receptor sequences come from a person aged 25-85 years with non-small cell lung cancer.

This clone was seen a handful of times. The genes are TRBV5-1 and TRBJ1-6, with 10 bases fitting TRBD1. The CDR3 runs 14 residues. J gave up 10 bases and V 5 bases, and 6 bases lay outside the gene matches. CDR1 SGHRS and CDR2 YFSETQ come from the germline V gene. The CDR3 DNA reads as TGCGCCAGCAGAGGACAGGGGGACGGATCACCCCTCCACTTT. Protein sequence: CASRGQGDGSPLHF.

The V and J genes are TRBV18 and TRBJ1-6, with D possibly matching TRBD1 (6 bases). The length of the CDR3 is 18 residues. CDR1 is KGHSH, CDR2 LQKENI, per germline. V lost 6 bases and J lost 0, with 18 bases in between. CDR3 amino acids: CASSNRGHPGSYNSPLHF. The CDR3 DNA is TGTGCCAGCTCGAACCGGGGACACCCTGGCTCCTATAATTCACCCCTCCACTTT.